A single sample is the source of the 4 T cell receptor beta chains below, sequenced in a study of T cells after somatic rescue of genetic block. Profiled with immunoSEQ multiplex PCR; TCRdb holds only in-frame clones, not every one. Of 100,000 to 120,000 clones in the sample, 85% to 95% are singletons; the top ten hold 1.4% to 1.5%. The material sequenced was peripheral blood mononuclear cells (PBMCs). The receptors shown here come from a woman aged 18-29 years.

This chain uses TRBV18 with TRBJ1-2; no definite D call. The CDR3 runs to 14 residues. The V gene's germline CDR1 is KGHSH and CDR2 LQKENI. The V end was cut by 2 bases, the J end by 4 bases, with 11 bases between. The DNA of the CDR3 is TGTGCCAGCTCACCAGTAGGGCAGTCCTATGGCTACACCTTC. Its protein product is CASSPVGQSYGYTF.

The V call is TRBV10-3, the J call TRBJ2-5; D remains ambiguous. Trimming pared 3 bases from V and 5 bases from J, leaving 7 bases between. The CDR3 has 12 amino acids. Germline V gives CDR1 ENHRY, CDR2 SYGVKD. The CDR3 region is CAISEARETQYF. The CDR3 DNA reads TGTGCCATCAGTGAAGCGAGGGAGACCCAGTACTTC.

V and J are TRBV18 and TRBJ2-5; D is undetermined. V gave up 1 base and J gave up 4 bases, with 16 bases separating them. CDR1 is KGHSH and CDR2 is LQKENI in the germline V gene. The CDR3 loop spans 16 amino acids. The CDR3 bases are TGTGCCAGCTCACCACAGGGCACAAGTCGTGGAGAGACCCAGTACTTC. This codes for CASSPQGTSRGETQYF. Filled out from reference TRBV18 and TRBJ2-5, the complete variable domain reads NAGVMQNPRHLVRRRGQEARLRCSPMKGHSHVYWYRQLPEEGLKFMVYLQKENIIDESGMPKERFSAEFPKEGPSILRIQQVVRGDSAAYFCASSPQGTSRGETQYFGPGTRLLVL.

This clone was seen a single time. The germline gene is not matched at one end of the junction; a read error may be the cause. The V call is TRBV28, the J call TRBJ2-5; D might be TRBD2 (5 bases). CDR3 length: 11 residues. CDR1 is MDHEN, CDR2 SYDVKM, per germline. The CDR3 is CASSYEGRTHF. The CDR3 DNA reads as TGTGCCAGCAGTTACGAGGGCAGGACCCACTTC.